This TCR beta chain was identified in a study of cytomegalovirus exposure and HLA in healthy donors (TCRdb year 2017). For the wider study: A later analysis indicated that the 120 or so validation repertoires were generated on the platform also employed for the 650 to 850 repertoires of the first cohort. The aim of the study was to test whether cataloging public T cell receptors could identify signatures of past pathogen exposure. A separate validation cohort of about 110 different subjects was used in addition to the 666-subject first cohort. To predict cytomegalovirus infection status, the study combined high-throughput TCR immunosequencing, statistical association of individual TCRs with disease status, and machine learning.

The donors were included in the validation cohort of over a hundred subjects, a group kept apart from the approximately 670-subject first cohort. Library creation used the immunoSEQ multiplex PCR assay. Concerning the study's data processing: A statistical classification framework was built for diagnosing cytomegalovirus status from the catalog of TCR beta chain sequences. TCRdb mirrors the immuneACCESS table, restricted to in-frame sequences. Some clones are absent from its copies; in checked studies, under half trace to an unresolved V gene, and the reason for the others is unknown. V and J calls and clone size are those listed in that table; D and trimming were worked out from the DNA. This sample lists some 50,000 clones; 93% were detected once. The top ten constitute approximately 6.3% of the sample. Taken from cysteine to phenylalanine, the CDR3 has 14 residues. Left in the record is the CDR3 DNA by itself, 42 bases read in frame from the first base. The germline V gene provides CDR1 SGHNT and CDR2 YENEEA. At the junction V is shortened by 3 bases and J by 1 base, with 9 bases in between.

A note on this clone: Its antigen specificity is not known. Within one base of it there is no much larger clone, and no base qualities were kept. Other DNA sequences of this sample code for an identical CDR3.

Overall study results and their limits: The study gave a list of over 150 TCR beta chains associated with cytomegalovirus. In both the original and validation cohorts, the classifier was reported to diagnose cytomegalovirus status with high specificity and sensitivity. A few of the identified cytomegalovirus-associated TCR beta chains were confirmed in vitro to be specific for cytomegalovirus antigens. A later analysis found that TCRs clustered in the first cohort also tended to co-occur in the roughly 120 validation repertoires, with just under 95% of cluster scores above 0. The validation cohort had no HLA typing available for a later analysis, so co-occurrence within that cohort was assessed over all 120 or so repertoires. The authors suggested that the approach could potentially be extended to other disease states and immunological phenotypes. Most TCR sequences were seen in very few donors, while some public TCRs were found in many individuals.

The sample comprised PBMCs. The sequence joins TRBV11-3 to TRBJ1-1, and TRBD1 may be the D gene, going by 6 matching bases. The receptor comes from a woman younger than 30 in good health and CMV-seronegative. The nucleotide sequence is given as TGTGCCAGCAGCTTCCAGGGGAAGAACACTGAAGCTTTCTTT. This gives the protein CASSFQGKNTEAFF.